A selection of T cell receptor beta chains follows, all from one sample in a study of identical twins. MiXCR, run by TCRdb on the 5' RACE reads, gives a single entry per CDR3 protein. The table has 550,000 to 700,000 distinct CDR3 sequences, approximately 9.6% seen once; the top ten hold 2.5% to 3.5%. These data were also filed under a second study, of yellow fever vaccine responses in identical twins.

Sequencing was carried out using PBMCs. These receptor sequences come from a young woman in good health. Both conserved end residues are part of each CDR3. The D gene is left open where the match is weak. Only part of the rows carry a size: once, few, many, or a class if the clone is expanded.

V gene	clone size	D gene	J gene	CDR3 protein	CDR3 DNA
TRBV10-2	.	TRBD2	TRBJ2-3	CASSEMIAGYLDTQYF	TGCGCCAGCAGTGAGATGATAGCGGGATATTTAGATACGCAGTATTTT
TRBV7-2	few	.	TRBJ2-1	CASRKGSYEQFF	TGTGCCAGCAGAAAAGGGAGCTATGAGCAGTTCTTC
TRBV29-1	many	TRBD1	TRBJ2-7	CSVEDRAHEQYF	TGCAGCGTCGAGGACAGGGCCCACGAGCAGTACTTC
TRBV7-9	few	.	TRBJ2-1	CASSLAWSGSYNEQFF	TGTGCCAGCAGCTTAGCTTGGTCAGGGTCCTACAATGAGCAGTTCTTC
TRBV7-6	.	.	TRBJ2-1	CASSLGALARSSYNEQFF	TGTGCCAGCAGCTTAGGGGCCCTAGCGCGGAGCTCCTACAATGAGCAGTTCTTC
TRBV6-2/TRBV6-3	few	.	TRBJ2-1	CASSKNPNAGFYNEQFF	TGTGCCAGCAGTAAAAACCCCAACGCAGGGTTCTACAATGAGCAGTTCTTC
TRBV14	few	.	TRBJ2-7	CASSQVPPWDGTYEQYF	TGTGCCAGCAGCCAGGTCCCCCCGTGGGACGGGACCTACGAGCAGTACTTC
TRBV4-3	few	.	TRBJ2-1	CASSPQGTYNEQFF	TGCGCCAGCAGCCCGCAGGGGACCTACAATGAGCAGTTCTTC
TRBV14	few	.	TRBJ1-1	CASSQLNTEAFF	TGTGCCAGCAGCCAACTGAACACTGAAGCTTTCTTT
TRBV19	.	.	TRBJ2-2	CASNGWEMNTGELFF	TGTGCCAGTAACGGTTGGGAAATGAACACCGGGGAGCTGTTTTTT
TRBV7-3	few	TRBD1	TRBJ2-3	CASSPSSTGATDTQYF	TGTGCCAGCAGCCCTTCCTCGACAGGGGCCACAGATACGCAGTATTTT
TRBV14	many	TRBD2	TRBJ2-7	CASSIRFGLAGHNASYEQYF	TGTGCCAGCAGCATCCGTTTCGGACTAGCGGGACATAACGCGTCCTACGAGCAGTACTTC
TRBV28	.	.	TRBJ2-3	CASSLGPGASDTQYF	TGTGCCAGCAGTCTGGGCCCGGGAGCCTCCGATACGCAGTATTTT
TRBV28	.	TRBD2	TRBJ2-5	CASKAGGRADETQYF	TGTGCCAGCAAAGCTGGCGGGAGGGCCGACGAGACCCAGTACTTC
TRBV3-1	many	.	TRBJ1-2	CASSQEWAGELGYTF	TGTGCCAGCAGCCAAGAGTGGGCGGGGGAGTTGGGCTACACCTTC
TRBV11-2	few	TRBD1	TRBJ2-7	CASRQGIYEQYF	TGTGCCAGCCGACAGGGTATCTACGAGCAGTACTTC